In this sample, the clone carrying this T cell receptor beta chain turned up once. Study processing details: By means of reference gene primer amplification, nucleated cell counts were estimated. Repertoires were generated with immunoSEQ multiplex PCR, while TCRdb's copy carries only in-frame clones and drops some. V, J and clone size were drawn from that table, and D and trimming were deduced from the DNA. The sample has 34,000 or so clones; approximately 88% are singletons. The data were obtained in a study of blood T cell repertoires in COVID-19. Study as a whole: There were acute and convalescent COVID-19 samples, and they came from the United States, Italy and Spain. T cells, B-cell-depleted T cells, or PBMCs provided the cDNA or gDNA that served as material.

The specimen was peripheral blood. The sequence was obtained from a man in his sixties with active COVID-19.

The CDR3, as DNA: TGTGCCAGCAGACAGGGGACAGCCGAAGCTTTCTTT. This encodes CASRQGTAEAFF. V is TRBV6-5 and J is TRBJ1-1; 7 bases are shared with TRBD1. Germline V CDR1 and CDR2: MNHEY, SVGAGI. The ends lost 6 bases at V and 8 bases at J; junction bases unmatched: 6. The CDR3 consists of 12 residues.